Below, 11 T cell receptor beta chains from the same sample are listed, as sequenced in a study of T cell repertoires in cytomegalovirus infection. TCRdb passed the reads through MiXCR, listing each CDR3 protein once. The sample has around 230,000 distinct CDR3 sequences; about 40% are singletons. Their antigen targets remain unknown. Source: CD8+ T cells from cultured PBMCs, taken from culture after CMV antigen stimulation. All receptors come from a human donor in good health (CMV status not recorded). Some clones in this sample may be carry-over from other donors' samples.

The chain combines TRBV11-2 with TRBJ1-3; a possible D gene is TRBD1 (6 bases). The CDR3 loop spans 13 amino acids. The V gene lost 3 bases and the J gene lost 4 bases, with 7 bases spanning the gap. Per the germline V gene, CDR1 is SGHAT and CDR2 is FQNNGV. Written as DNA, the CDR3 is TGTGCCAGCAGCTTGGGGGGCGGAAACACCATATATTTT. Protein: CASSLGGGNTIYF.

This chain joins TRBV29-1 and TRBJ2-6, with TRBD1 as a possible D gene (7 bases). V lost 0 bases and J lost 0, with 15 bases in between. Germline lookup yields CDR1 SQVTM and CDR2 ANQGSEA. The CDR3 is 18 residues long. The CDR3 loop reads CSVEDRGTDRSGANVLTF. The DNA of the CDR3 is TGCAGCGTTGAAGATCGCGGGACAGACCGCTCTGGGGCCAACGTCCTGACTTTC.

This clonotype appeared a single time. This sequence joins TRBV27 and TRBJ1-6, with D tentatively TRBD1 (6 bases). Germline V gene lookup returns CDR1 MNHEY and CDR2 SMNVEV (reference sequence). The V end lost 3 bases, the J end lost 7 bases, and 10 bases lay between the germline ends. The CDR3 consists of 14 residues. CDR3 sequence reads: CASSFNRANSPLHF. CDR3 DNA sequence: TGTGCCAGCAGTTTTAACAGGGCCAATTCACCCCTCCACTTT.

This clonotype was recorded only once. V and J are TRBV28 and TRBJ2-7; the D is unclear. The V gene's germline CDR1 is MDHEN and CDR2 SYDVKM. The CDR3 length is 15 residues. V lost 4 bases, J lost 0 bases, and 13 bases lay in between. In DNA, the CDR3 is TGTGCCAGCAGTTCCCCACCGCGCATCTCCTACGAGCAGTACTTC. As protein: CASSSPPRISYEQYF.

Many counts were recorded for this clonotype. The chain carries TRBV7-8 and TRBJ2-3; 10 bases map to TRBD2. Germline V lookup: CDR1 SGHVS, CDR2 FQNEAQ. Unmatched junction bases numbered 12, after V lost 3 bases and J lost 0 bases. This CDR3 contains 19 residues. The CDR3 region is CASSLGGLAGDLSTDTQYF. The DNA for the CDR3 is TGTGCCAGCAGCTTGGGTGGGCTAGCGGGAGACCTTAGCACAGATACGCAGTATTTT.

This clonotype was observed a single time. V and J are TRBV20-1 and TRBJ2-3, with a possible D match to TRBD2 (6 bases). Germline V gene lookup returns CDR1 DFQATT and CDR2 SNEGSKA (reference sequence). The CDR3 loop spans 14 amino acids. Trimming took 1 base from V and 4 from J, leaving 12 bases between them. CDR3 bases: TGCAGTGCTAGAGGGCCTCGGGGGTCAGATACGCAGTATTTT. Its translation is CSARGPRGSDTQYF.

This clonotype turned up a few times. This rearrangement joins TRBV15 to TRBJ2-2; 7 bases line up with TRBD1. This CDR3 has 16 amino acids. The V gene end was trimmed by 4 bases and the J gene end by 5 bases; junction bases not matched to a gene: 10. In germline, CDR1 is LNHNV, CDR2 YYDKDF (reference sequence). The CDR3 here is CATSIVETGRTGELFF. CDR3 sequence (DNA): TGTGCCACCAGCATTGTAGAGACAGGGCGGACCGGGGAGCTGTTTTTT.

At least ten counts were recorded for this clonotype. The genes are TRBV7-2 and TRBJ2-1, with D possibly being TRBD2 (5 bases). This CDR3 is 16 amino acids long. V dropped 1 base and J dropped 1 base, with 11 bases sitting between them. Germline V gene data show CDR1 as SGHTA and CDR2 as FQGNSA. In nucleotides, the CDR3 is TGTGCCAGCAGCTTAGTGGTGGGAGCGTCCTACAATGAGCAGTTCTTC. Translating it yields CASSLVVGASYNEQFF.

CDR3 residues: CARRLAGERINIQYF. The CDR3 nucleotides are TGTGCCAGACGACTAGCGGGAGAGAGGATAAACATTCAGTACTTC. The chain joins TRBV5-4 to TRBJ2-4; 12 nucleotides line up with TRBD2. The CDR3 has 15 residues. J was trimmed by 6 bases and V by 8 bases; bases with no gene match: 9. Per germline, CDR1 SGHNT and CDR2 YYREEE (reference sequence).

The V and J genes are TRBV28 and TRBJ2-6; no clear D gene. V shed 3 bases and J shed 4 bases, with 13 bases lying between them. The germline CDR1 and CDR2 sequences are MDHEN and SYDVKM. The CDR3 covers 16 residues. For the CDR3, the DNA is TGTGCCAGCAGTTTGGTTTTTGGGTTAGGGGCCAACGTCCTGACTTTC. Protein: CASSLVFGLGANVLTF.

This clonotype was seen once. This chain connects TRBV6-6 to TRBJ2-7; TRBD1 agrees at 9 bases. V dropped 4 bases and J dropped 3; count of bases not matched to a gene: 4. The V gene's germline CDR1 is MNHNY and CDR2 SVGAGI (reference sequence). The CDR3 sequence is 14 residues long. This CDR3 is CASSWTGEDYEQYF. The CDR3 DNA reads as TGTGCCAGCAGTTGGACAGGGGAGGACTACGAGCAGTACTTC.